This T cell receptor beta chain stems from a study of blood T cell repertoires in COVID-19. Study overall: Donors in the United States, Italy and Spain gave samples during acute or convalescent COVID-19. Sources were T cells, B-cell-depleted T cells, or PBMCs; the material itself was cDNA or gDNA.

The authors' processing: Amplified reference gene primers provided the basis for estimating nucleated cell counts. The repertoire was sequenced with immunoSEQ multiplex PCR; TCRdb's copy has only in-frame clones and lacks some. V and J calls and clone size follow that table, whereas D and trimming were derived from the DNA. The sample lists around 260,000 clones; less than 85% were seen once. Germline V gene data show CDR1 as SGHVS and CDR2 as FQNEAQ. The CDR3 covers 16 residues. After removal of 4 bases from V and 3 bases from J, the junction contained 10 bases not matched to a gene. The V and J genes are TRBV7-8 and TRBJ2-5; TRBD1 matches at 8 bases. This receptor was obtained from a man aged 55 to 70 who had recovered from COVID-19. Material for sequencing was peripheral blood. Here the CDR3 DNA reads TGTGCCAGCAGCTACCGGACAGGGCGCGGGAAAGAGACCCAGTACTTC. Translated: CASSYRTGRGKETQYF.